This TCR beta chain was sequenced in a study of cytomegalovirus exposure and HLA in healthy donors. Study results and caveats: A later analysis linked a missense DCLRE1C variant to TCR beta V- and J-gene trimming. Rare TCR sequences dominated, though some public TCRs recurred in many donors.

Concerning this clone: Its target is unknown. This specimen includes other DNA sequences encoding the same CDR3.

Trimming cost V 1 base and J 8 bases, with 17 bases left between them. Germline V lookup: CDR1 MNHNS, CDR2 SASEGT. The CDR3 is made up of 15 amino acids. The study ran its PCR with 60 Vbeta and 13 Jbeta primers. The data were produced by immunoSEQ multiplex PCR, yet TCRdb's version contains in-frame clones alone and is incomplete. This table holds under 45,000 clones. The J gene is TRBJ1-2, the V gene TRBV6-1; D gene unclear. The sequencing input was PBMCs. The clonotype originates from a male donor in good health and CMV-seronegative. As DNA, the CDR3 is TGTGCCAGCAGTGAAGATGTCACAGTCCGGTGGGGCTACACCTTC. Translated, it gives CASSEDVTVRWGYTF.